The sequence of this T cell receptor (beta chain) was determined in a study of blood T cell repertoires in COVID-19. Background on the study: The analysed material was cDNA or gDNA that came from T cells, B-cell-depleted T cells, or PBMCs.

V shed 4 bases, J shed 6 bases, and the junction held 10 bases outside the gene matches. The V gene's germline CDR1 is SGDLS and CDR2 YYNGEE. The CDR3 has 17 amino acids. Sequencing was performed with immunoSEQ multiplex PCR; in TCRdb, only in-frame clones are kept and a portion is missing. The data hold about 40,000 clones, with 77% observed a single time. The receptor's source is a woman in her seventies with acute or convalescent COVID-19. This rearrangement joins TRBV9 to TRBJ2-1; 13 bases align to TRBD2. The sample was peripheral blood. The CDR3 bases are TGTGCCAGCAGCCCTCGGACTAGCGGGAGATATAGCAATGAGCAGTTCTTC. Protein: CASSPRTSGRYSNEQFF.